This entry describes one T cell receptor beta chain. The data were taken from a study of blood T cell repertoires in COVID-19. Study at large: Acute-phase and convalescent COVID-19 samples originated in the United States, Italy and Spain. PBMCs, B-cell-depleted T cells, or T cells provided the cDNA or gDNA that made up the material.

In the original workflow: The assay estimated nucleated cells by amplifying reference gene primers. Method: immunoSEQ multiplex PCR; TCRdb's copy keeps in-frame clones and lacks some. That table furnishes V, J and clone size, whereas the DNA furnished D and trimming. The table includes fewer than 35,000 clones, 88% detected once. This receptor was taken from a woman in her forties or fifties with active COVID-19. Sequenced material: peripheral blood.

The CDR3 DNA is TGTGCCAGCAGCTTAATGGGGGGCACTGAAGCTTTCTTT. This encodes CASSLMGGTEAFF. The genes are TRBV7-3 and TRBJ1-1, with D possibly TRBD1 on 5 matching bases. This CDR3 comprises 13 residues. The V end lost 1 base, the J end lost 4 bases, and 7 bases lay between the germline ends. Per germline, CDR1 SGHTA and CDR2 FQGTGA.